This record looks at one T cell receptor (beta chain) sequence and its context. This entry belongs to a study of cytomegalovirus exposure and HLA in healthy donors. The PCR made use of 60 Vbeta and 13 Jbeta primers. Some clones are missing from TCRdb's copy, which holds only in-frame ones; the method was immunoSEQ multiplex PCR. The data show approximately 150,000 clones, 73% seen once. V was clipped by 6 bases and J by 5 bases, with 11 bases between them. This CDR3 comprises 13 residues. Germline V lookup: CDR1 MNHNS, CDR2 SASEGT. The specimen was PBMCs. The V and J genes are TRBV6-1 and TRBJ2-1; D is undetermined. This clonotype originated in a woman under 30 in good health and CMV-seronegative. In DNA form, the CDR3 reads TGTGCCAGCAGAAGAAAGAGTAACAATGAGCAGTTCTTC. The encoded protein is CASRRKSNNEQFF.